This T cell receptor (beta chain) was profiled in a study of identical twins. MiXCR, applied by TCRdb to the 5' RACE reads, yields one record per CDR3 protein. The data hold around 280,000 distinct CDR3 sequences, with about 8.1% observed a single time. With respect to this clonotype: A junction end diverges from the germline sequence, so it may reflect a read error.

The CDR3 is 14 amino acids. The sample was also reused in another study, on yellow fever vaccine responses in identical twins.

The J gene is TRBJ2-3, the V gene TRBV7-1; D not resolved. TRBV7-1 is classed as an ORF, of uncertain function. What was sequenced was memory (CD45RO+) T cells sorted from blood. The sequence came from a woman aged 18-29 years in good health. The DNA for the CDR3 is TGTGCCAGCAGCTCACGGGCAGGCACGGATACGCAGTATTTT. Its translation is CASSSRAGTDTQYF.